Included here is one TCR beta chain sequence, with context. No antigen is known for it. Sequencing was performed with immunoSEQ multiplex PCR; in TCRdb, only in-frame clones are kept and a portion is missing. Seen here are over 90,000 clones, about nine tenths observed once, and the top ten hold roughly 44%. These data come from a study of T cell responses to AZD1222 COVID-19 vaccine. Study outcomes and limitations: The study found vaccine-associated CD4 TCRs spanning spike, dominant at 160-218 and 743-854. Mostly white British, mostly female donors; authors suggested clonal diversity may be underestimated. An increase in Spike-specific TCR breadth and depth was observed after two AZD1222 doses.

Per the germline V gene, CDR1 is SGHRS and CDR2 is YFSETQ. The ends were cut back, 0 bases at V and 8 bases at J, with 14 bases in the middle. The CDR3 runs 15 residues. V is TRBV5-1 and J is TRBJ1-4, with D perhaps TRBD1 (5 bases). The specimen was peripheral blood, collected on day 0 of AZD1222 vaccination. The receptor's source is an adult in good health. The CDR3 is CASSLGGGEHEKLFF. The CDR3 nucleotides are TGCGCCAGCAGCTTGGGAGGAGGGGAGCACGAAAAACTGTTTTTT.